The next 22 T cell receptor beta chains were all read from a single sample in a study of OX40 agonist ivuxolimab in advanced cancers. Using immunoSEQ multiplex PCR, the repertoire was profiled, and TCRdb retains in-frame clones only, with some absent. Of 40,000 to 50,000 clones listed, about 88% were seen once; the top ten hold approximately 52%. The specimen was CD4+ or CD8+ T cells sorted from blood, collected in a trial of the OX40 agonist ivuxolimab. The source is an adult with an advanced solid tumor such as melanoma, head and neck, liver or kidney cancer.

J is TRBJ2-4 and V is TRBV19; 11 positions agree with TRBD2. CDR3 size: 16 residues. The V and J ends lost 4 bases and 9 bases, in that order; junction bases with no gene match: 11. Germline assignment: CDR1 LNHDA and CDR2 SQIVND (reference sequence). The CDR3 DNA is TGTGCCAGTAGTACTAGCGGGGGGCTTGGCAGTGGCATTCAGTACTTC. Its translation: CASSTSGGLGSGIQYF.

The chain combines TRBV5-8 with TRBJ2-7; D may correspond to TRBD1 or TRBD2 (5 bases each). Deletions cut 0 bases from V and 0 bases from J, with 7 bases between. This CDR3 is built from 14 residues. The germline gives CDR1 SGHTS, CDR2 YDEGEE. In nucleotides, the CDR3 is TGTGCCAGCAGCTTGGTTGGGGGCTCCTACGAGCAGTACTTC. Protein: CASSLVGGSYEQYF.

This chain links TRBV5-1 with TRBJ2-2; 15 positions agree with TRBD2. Germline trimming cut 3 bases from V and 4 bases from J; bases unmatched to any gene: 7. In germline, CDR1 is SGHRS, CDR2 YFSETQ. The CDR3 has 18 amino acids. The CDR3 bases are TGCGCCAGCAGCTACGGACTAGCGGGAGGGCAAGGCACCGGGGAGCTGTTTTTT. Its translation: CASSYGLAGGQGTGELFF.

The V and J genes are TRBV9 and TRBJ2-3; the match to TRBD2 covers 16 bases. Germline V gene sequence: CDR1 SGDLS, CDR2 YYNGEE. The ends lost 3 bases at V and 7 bases at J; junction bases unmatched: 8. The CDR3 extends over 17 amino acids. CDR3 in DNA: TGTGCCAGCAGCGCAAGGGGACTAGCGGGAGGGAGAAATACGCAGTATTTT. It translates to CASSARGLAGGRNTQYF. The full variable domain, with the rest looked up from reference TRBV9 and TRBJ2-3, is DSGVTQTPKHLITATGQRVTLRCSPRSGDLSVYWYQQSLDQGLQFLIQYYNGEERAKGNILERFSAQQFPDLHSELNLSSLELGDSALYFCASSARGLAGGRNTQYFGPGTRLTVL.

CDR3 protein: CASSSPRDSWGETQYF. CDR3 DNA: TGTGCCAGCAGCTCCCCCCGGGACTCCTGGGGAGAGACCCAGTACTTC. The genes are TRBV7-2 and TRBJ2-5, with a weak D call TRBD2 (6 bases). This CDR3 comprises 16 residues. Deletions cut 4 bases from V and 4 bases from J, with 19 bases between. Germline CDR1 SGHTA, CDR2 FQGNSA.

The V gene is TRBV7-8, the J gene TRBJ2-6, with unresolved D. This CDR3 spans 18 amino acids. Germline V gene sequence: CDR1 SGHVS, CDR2 FQNEAQ. With 5 bases removed from V and 5 bases from J, the gap between germline ends came to 22 bases. CDR3 protein: CASSAISYPQSRANVLTF. Written as DNA, the CDR3 is TGTGCCAGCAGCGCTATAAGTTACCCACAAAGTCGGGCCAACGTCCTGACTTTC.

This chain joins TRBV7-9 and TRBJ2-5; the match to TRBD2 covers 14 bases. This CDR3 has 18 amino acids. With V trimmed by 4 bases and J by 0 bases, 7 bases remained unmatched. Germline loops: CDR1 SEHNR, CDR2 FQNEAQ (reference sequence). The CDR3 bases are TGTGCCAGCAGCTACGGACTAGCGGGAGGCCAAAACCAAGAGACCCAGTACTTC. Translation gives CASSYGLAGGQNQETQYF.

This clone was seen just once. This chain joins TRBV2 and TRBJ2-7, with TRBD2 identical over 16 bases. This CDR3 is 17 amino acids long. Germline loops: CDR1 SNHLY, CDR2 FYNNEI. Germline trimming cut 6 bases from V and 1 base from J; bases unmatched to any gene: 6. The CDR3 protein is CASSPTGLAGGSYEQYF. The CDR3 DNA sequence: TGTGCCAGCAGCCCGACGGGACTAGCGGGAGGGTCCTACGAGCAGTACTTC.

The rearrangement uses TRBV7-9 and TRBJ2-3, with 8 bases fitting TRBD2. The CDR3 covers 15 residues. The J segment lost 1 base and the V segment lost 1 base, leaving 1 base of the junction unmatched. CDR1 and CDR2 (germline): SEHNR, FQNEAQ (reference sequence). The CDR3: CASSLVGGGTDTQYF. In DNA form, the CDR3 reads TGTGCCAGCAGCTTAGTCGGGGGGGGCACAGATACGCAGTATTTT. Full variable domain (outside the CDR3, taken from reference TRBV7-9 and TRBJ2-3): DTGVSQNPRHKITKRGQNVTFRCDPISEHNRLYWYRQTLGQGPEFLTYFQNEAQLEKSRLLSDRFSAERPKGSFSTLEIQRTEQGDSAMYLCASSLVGGGTDTQYFGPGTRLTVL.

The chain is built from TRBV6-6 and TRBJ2-7, with D tentatively TRBD1 (5 bases). CDR1 and CDR2 from the germline V gene are MNHNY and SVGAGI (reference sequence). The V end lost 2 bases, the J end lost 2 bases, and 7 bases lay between the germline ends. The CDR3 has 13 residues. The CDR3 loop reads CASSYARAYEQYF. The CDR3 DNA sequence: TGTGCCAGCAGTTACGCCAGGGCCTACGAGCAGTACTTC.

The chain employs TRBV7-9 and TRBJ1-5, with D unresolved. The length of the CDR3 is 13 residues. CDR1 SEHNR and CDR2 FQNEAQ come from the germline V gene (reference sequence). The V end was cut by 3 bases, the J end by 3 bases, with 6 bases between. CDR3 amino acids: CASSFSDNQPQHF. The DNA for the CDR3 is TGTGCCAGCAGCTTCTCGGACAATCAGCCCCAGCATTTT.

The chain uses TRBV18 and TRBJ1-2, with 8 bases identical to TRBD1. Losses at the gene ends were 8 bases for V and 7 bases for J; bases not matched to a gene: 12. Germline CDR1 is KGHSH and CDR2 is LQKENI. The CDR3 length is 14 residues. The CDR3 bases are TGTGCCAGCCGAGATCCCCTGGACAGGGTTGGCTACACCTTC. Protein product: CASRDPLDRVGYTF.

V and J are TRBV18 and TRBJ2-6, with 7 bases fitting TRBD1. The V segment lost 2 bases and the J segment 6 bases; nucleotides outside the gene matches: 1. Germline CDR1 KGHSH, CDR2 LQKENI. The CDR3 is made up of 14 amino acids. CDR3 protein: CASSPGTAANVLTF. The CDR3 coding sequence is TGTGCCAGCTCACCAGGGACAGCGGCCAACGTCCTGACTTTC.

This chain connects TRBV19 to TRBJ1-2; 7 bases line up with TRBD1. The trim removed 5 bases at V and 1 base at J, leaving 7 bases unmatched. Germline values: CDR1 LNHDA, CDR2 SQIVND (reference sequence). This CDR3 spans 15 amino acids. This CDR3 is CASSARTGDNYGYTF. DNA for the CDR3: TGTGCCAGTAGTGCTCGGACAGGAGATAACTATGGCTACACCTTC. The whole variable domain, remainder taken from reference TRBV19 and TRBJ1-2, is DGGITQSPKYLFRKEGQNVTLSCEQNLNHDAMYWYRQDPGQGLRLIYYSQIVNDFQKGDIAEGYSVSREKKESFPLTVTSAQKNPTAFYLCASSARTGDNYGYTFGSGTRLTVV.

The chain has TRBV2 and TRBJ2-3; weak D call: TRBD1 (6 bases). This CDR3 is built from 14 residues. Trimming removed 5 bases from V and 0 bases from J, with 9 bases in between. Germline CDR1 reads SNHLY; CDR2 reads FYNNEI. The CDR3 coding sequence is TGTGCCAGCAGTCCGGGACACAGCACAGATACGCAGTATTTT. It yields the protein CASSPGHSTDTQYF.

The V call is TRBV6-1, the J call TRBJ2-1; possibly TRBD1 for D (5 bases). This CDR3 is 15 amino acids long. Per germline, CDR1 MNHNS and CDR2 SASEGT. Trimming shortened V by 1 base and J by 8 bases, and 15 bases separated the two germline ends. CDR3 nucleotides: TGTGCCAGCAGTGAAGGGGCCTTTGTGGGGCATGAGCAGTTCTTC. Its translation: CASSEGAFVGHEQFF.

This chain joins TRBV7-2 and TRBJ2-1; 11 bases match TRBD2. From germline, CDR1 is SGHTA and CDR2 FQGNSA. This CDR3 region has 16 residues. Trimming removed 5 bases from V and 2 bases from J; junction bases left unmatched: 5. The DNA of the CDR3 is TGTGCCAGCAGCGTCAGACTAGCGGGGCCCTACAATGAGCAGTTCTTC. Its protein is CASSVRLAGPYNEQFF.

The chain links TRBV11-3 to TRBJ2-5; D uncertain. This CDR3 has 16 amino acids. Germline CDR1 is SGHNT and CDR2 is YENEEA. Trimming stripped 2 bases from V and 2 bases from J, with 15 bases between. In DNA form, the CDR3 reads TGTGCCAGCAGCTTAACCCACTCGGTCCAACAAGAGACCCAGTACTTC. Residues: CASSLTHSVQQETQYF.

The chain employs TRBV11-3 and TRBJ2-2; D gene unclear. This CDR3 is 12 amino acids long. Germline loops: CDR1 SGHNT, CDR2 YENEEA. Deletions cut 2 bases from V and 4 bases from J, with 2 bases between. CDR3 protein: CASSLITGELFF. The CDR3 DNA follows: TGTGCCAGCAGCTTAATCACCGGGGAGCTGTTTTTT. The full variable domain, rest sourced from reference TRBV11-3 and TRBJ2-2, is EAGVVQSPRYKIIEKKQPVAFWCNPISGHNTLYWYLQNLGQGPELLIRYENEEAVDDSQLPKDRFSAERLKGVDSTLKIQPAELGDSAVYLCASSLITGELFFGEGSRLTVL.

The gene calls are TRBV13 and TRBJ2-3; perhaps TRBD2 as D (5 bases). This CDR3 is built from 16 residues. Germline CDR1 PRHDT, CDR2 FYEKMQ (reference sequence). Trimming took off 5 bases at V and 1 base at J, with 16 bases between the two ends. The CDR3 sequence: CASSPRSGYGTDTQYF. The DNA for the CDR3 is TGTGCCAGCAGCCCCCGGTCGGGATACGGCACAGATACGCAGTATTTT.

This clone was seen a few times. This chain links TRBV15 with TRBJ2-3; 8 nucleotides align to TRBD1. Germline V lookup: CDR1 LNHNV, CDR2 YYDKDF (reference sequence). The CDR3 has 15 residues. Germline trimming cut 0 bases from V and 1 base from J; bases unmatched to any gene: 0. CDR3 in amino acids: CATSREGQGTDTQYF. The DNA of the CDR3 is TGTGCCACCAGCAGAGAGGGACAGGGCACAGATACGCAGTATTTT. The whole variable domain, remainder taken from reference TRBV15 and TRBJ2-3, is DAMVIQNPRYQVTQFGKPVTLSCSQTLNHNVMYWYQQKSSQAPKLLFHYYDKDFNNEADTPDNFQSRRPNTSFCFLDIRSPGLGDTAMYLCATSREGQGTDTQYFGPGTRLTVL.

This clone was observed a handful of times. The chain has TRBV5-1 and TRBJ2-6, with a weak D call TRBD2 (5 bases). Per the germline V gene, CDR1 is SGHRS and CDR2 is YFSETQ. The CDR3 has 16 residues. Trimming removed 5 bases from V and 3 bases from J, with 15 bases in between. CDR3 residues: CASRINTGIGANVLTF. The CDR3 DNA sequence: TGCGCCAGCAGAATCAATACGGGGATTGGGGCCAACGTCCTGACTTTC.